This record covers a single TCR beta chain. The CDR3 covers 18 residues. V dropped 5 bases and J dropped 4; count of bases not matched to a gene: 15. Germline CDR1 SGHVS, CDR2 FQNEAQ. These data are taken from a study of blood T cell repertoires in COVID-19. Sequenced by immunoSEQ multiplex PCR; TCRdb stores in-frame clones only, minus some. The sample lists about 67,000 clones, approximately 87% occurring once. The specimen was peripheral blood. The chain carries TRBV7-8 and TRBJ2-2, with TRBD2 identical over 8 bases. This sequence originates from a man in his fifties or sixties with active COVID-19. This CDR3 is CASSPAGRGAGVTGELFF. Here the CDR3 DNA reads TGTGCCAGCAGCCCGGCTGGAAGGGGAGCGGGAGTCACCGGGGAGCTGTTTTTT.